These T cell receptor beta chains were read from a single sample in a study of blood T cell repertoires in COVID-19. Clones were sequenced by immunoSEQ multiplex PCR, and TCRdb holds only the in-frame ones, with some missing. The table lists 130,000 or so clones, 80% to 90% of them singletons, with approximately 1.4% in the top ten. The specimen sequenced was peripheral blood. The receptors come from a woman aged 55-75 years with acute or convalescent COVID-19. CDR3s include the opening cysteine and the closing phenylalanine or tryptophan. D genes are given only for firm matches. Expanded clones get a size class; other rows say once, few or many, or leave the size out.

TRBV6-2/TRBV6-3	-	TRBJ1-6	-	TGTGCCAGCAGACCTCCTCGGGGTGGCTCCTATAATTCACCCCTCCACTTT	CASRPPRGGSYNSPLHF
TRBV10-3	-	TRBJ1-4	-	TGTGCCATCTCGGATACAGGTCTTAATGAAAAACTGTTTTTT	CAISDTGLNEKLFF
TRBV19	TRBD1	TRBJ1-2	-	TGTGCCAGTAGTGGGGACAGGACTAACTATGGCTACACCTTC	CASSGDRTNYGYTF
TRBV7-7	TRBD2	TRBJ2-5	-	TGTGCTAGCAGCTCGAGGCGGGGGGTCGGGCAAGAGACCCAGTACTTC	CASSSRRGVGQETQYF
TRBV5-1	-	TRBJ2-1	once	TGCGCCAGCAGCTTGGCCGTAGGGGGCAATGAGCAGTTCTTC	CASSLAVGGNEQFF
TRBV7-9	-	TRBJ2-1	-	TGTGCCAGCAGCCAACTAGCGCCGACAGGGGATGAGCAGTTCTTC	CASSQLAPTGDEQFF
TRBV5-4	-	TRBJ1-1	-	TGTGCCAGCAGAGACGGGGGTACAGGCATCGAGAGAGCTTTCTTT	CASRDGGTGIERAFF
TRBV6-5	-	TRBJ2-3	-	TGTGCCAGCAGCCAAAGGGAGGATACGCAGTATTTT	CASSQREDTQYF
TRBV4-3	TRBD1	TRBJ1-2	-	TGCGCCAGCAGCCTTTTCCAGGGGGATCCTGGCTACACCTTC	CASSLFQGDPGYTF
TRBV28	-	TRBJ1-4	-	TGTGCCAGCAGTTTTAGGAGAGTTACTAATGAAAAACTGTTTTTT	CASSFRRVTNEKLFF
TRBV2	TRBD2	TRBJ2-3	-	TGTGCCAGCACCAGAGAACGGGGGGTGGGCACAGATACGCAGTATTTT	CASTRERGVGTDTQYF
TRBV7-2	-	TRBJ1-3	-	TGTGCCAGCAGCTTATGGAGAAGGGGAAACTCTGGAAACACCATATATTTT	CASSLWRRGNSGNTIYF
TRBV24-1	-	TRBJ2-3	-	TGTGCCACCAGTCCCCAACAGGGAGATACGCAGTATTTT	CATSPQQGDTQYF